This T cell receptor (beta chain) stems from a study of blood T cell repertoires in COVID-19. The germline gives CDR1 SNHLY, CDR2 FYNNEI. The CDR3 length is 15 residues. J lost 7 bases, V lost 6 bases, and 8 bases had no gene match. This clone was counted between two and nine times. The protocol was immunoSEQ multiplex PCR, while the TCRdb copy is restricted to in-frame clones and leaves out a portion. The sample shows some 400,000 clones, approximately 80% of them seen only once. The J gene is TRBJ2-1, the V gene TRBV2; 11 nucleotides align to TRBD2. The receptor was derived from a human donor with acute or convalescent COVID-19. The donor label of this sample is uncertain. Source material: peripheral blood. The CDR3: CASRRLAGGLNEQFF. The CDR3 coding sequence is TGTGCCAGCAGGAGGCTAGCGGGGGGTTTGAATGAGCAGTTCTTC.